The TCR beta chain described here comes from a study of control samples from healthy donors and cancer patients. Profiled with immunoSEQ multiplex PCR; TCRdb holds only in-frame clones, not every one. The data hold 170,000 or so clones, with over 80% observed a single time. The germline V gene has CDR1 SGDLS and CDR2 YYNGEE. Trimming cost V 7 bases and J 3 bases, with 12 bases left between them. This CDR3 is 13 amino acids long. This chain links TRBV9 with TRBJ2-3; D ambiguous. The sample taken for sequencing was blood. This receptor was identified in a man aged 18 to 29 in good health. In nucleotides, the CDR3 is TGTGCCAGCCGGCACATAGCTACAGATACGCAGTATTTT. Encoded protein: CASRHIATDTQYF. Full variable domain (outside the CDR3, taken from reference TRBV9 and TRBJ2-3): DSGVTQTPKHLITATGQRVTLRCSPRSGDLSVYWYQQSLDQGLQFLIQYYNGEERAKGNILERFSAQQFPDLHSELNLSSLELGDSALYFCASRHIATDTQYFGPGTRLTVL.